The 12 T cell receptor beta chains in this list originate from one sample, sequenced in a study of blood T cell repertoires in COVID-19. The assay was immunoSEQ multiplex PCR, and TCRdb's table has in-frame clones only and misses some. The sample lists about 400,000 clones, 75% to 90% occurring once. Source material: peripheral blood. These receptors all stem from a woman aged 55 to 70 with COVID-19, enrolled during active disease.

This clone was observed a few times. The chain has TRBV19 and TRBJ1-2; D remains unclear. Germline assignment: CDR1 LNHDA and CDR2 SQIVND (reference sequence). Trimming pared 5 bases from V and 2 bases from J, leaving 9 bases between. This CDR3 spans 13 amino acids. The CDR3 sequence: CASSWQVNYGYTF. The CDR3 nucleotides are TGTGCCAGTAGTTGGCAGGTGAACTATGGCTACACCTTC.

The chain links TRBV13 to TRBJ2-7; 11 bases agree with TRBD1. V trimming: 5 bases; J trimming: 6 bases; junction bases outside the gene matches: 9. The CDR3 is made up of 15 amino acids. CDR1 PRHDT and CDR2 FYEKMQ come from the germline V gene (reference sequence). The CDR3 sequence: CASSGRDRGSREQYF. Written as DNA, the CDR3 is TGTGCCAGCAGCGGGAGGGACAGGGGGTCGCGCGAGCAGTACTTC. The full variable domain, its missing parts supplied by reference TRBV13 and TRBJ2-7, is AAGVIQSPRHLIKEKRETATLKCYPIPRHDTVYWYQQGPGQDPQFLISFYEKMQSDKGSIPDRFSAQQFSDYHSELNMSSLELGDSALYFCASSGRDRGSREQYFGPGTRLTVT.

This chain connects TRBV10-1 to TRBJ2-1; D is unresolved. In germline, CDR1 is WNHNN, CDR2 SYGVQD (reference sequence). V dropped 0 bases and J dropped 3 bases, with 6 bases sitting between them. CDR3 length equals 14 residues. The CDR3 here is CASSESAVYNEQFF. The CDR3 region has the DNA TGCGCCAGCAGTGAGTCGGCCGTCTACAATGAGCAGTTCTTC.

The chain uses TRBV7-8 and TRBJ2-1; 7 bases map to TRBD2. Trimming cost V 2 bases and J 5 bases; bases outside gene matches: 3. CDR3 length equals 14 residues. The germline V gene has CDR1 SGHVS and CDR2 FQNEAQ. The CDR3 coding sequence is TGTGCCAGCAGCTTAATGGGGGGGAACAATGAGCAGTTCTTC. It yields the protein CASSLMGGNNEQFF.

The V gene is TRBV5-1, the J gene TRBJ2-5; TRBD2 agrees at 7 bases. The CDR3 is 15 residues long. J gave up 5 bases and V 0 bases, and 7 bases lay outside the gene matches. CDR1 SGHRS and CDR2 YFSETQ come from the germline V gene. The chain's CDR3 is CASSLVTSERETQYF. The CDR3, as DNA: TGCGCCAGCAGCTTGGTTACTAGCGAGAGGGAGACCCAGTACTTC. Drawing the rest from reference TRBV5-1 and TRBJ2-5, the complete variable domain is KAGVTQTPRYLIKTRGQQVTLSCSPISGHRSVSWYQQTPGQGLQFLFEYFSETQRNKGNFPGRFSGRQFSNSRSEMNVSTLELGDSALYLCASSLVTSERETQYFGPGTRLLVL.

The genes are TRBV4-3 and TRBJ1-4; D not resolved. CDR1 LGHNA and CDR2 YSLEER come from the germline V gene. The CDR3 sequence is 13 residues long. V was clipped by 2 bases and J by 3 bases, with 4 bases between them. CDR3: CASSQQSNEKLFF. CDR3 in DNA: TGCGCCAGCAGCCAACAGTCTAATGAAAAACTGTTTTTT.

A single count supports this clone. The chain links TRBV3-1 (or the pseudogene TRBV3-2) to TRBJ2-5; 7 bases fit TRBD1. The V and J ends lost 4 bases and 6 bases, in that order; junction bases with no gene match: 11. The CDR3 totals 15 residues. The germline V gene has CDR1 LGHDT and CDR2 YNNKEL (reference sequence). CDR3 sequence (DNA): TGTGCCAGCAGCCCGACAGGGTCGTCGTGGAAGACCCAGTACTTC. Translation: CASSPTGSSWKTQYF.

CDR3 sequence (DNA): TGTGCCAGCAGCCCTCATGGGGCCATAAGTTACGAGCAGTACTTC. Encoded protein: CASSPHGAISYEQYF. This chain connects TRBV7-9 to TRBJ2-7, with D tentatively TRBD1 (5 bases). The V gene lost 5 bases and the J gene lost 4 bases, with 18 bases spanning the gap. Germline V lookup: CDR1 SEHNR, CDR2 FQNEAQ (reference sequence). The CDR3 has 15 amino acids.

V usage is TRBV5-4 and J usage is TRBJ1-2, with a tentative D call TRBD1 (5 bases). Germline V gene data show CDR1 as SGHNT and CDR2 as YYREEE (reference sequence). The CDR3 extends over 14 amino acids. With 0 bases removed from V and 7 bases from J, the gap between germline ends came to 13 bases. The CDR3 loop reads CASSLDRGRGGYTF. The DNA for the CDR3 is TGTGCCAGCAGCTTGGACCGGGGGAGAGGTGGCTACACCTTC.

The chain employs TRBV6-5 and TRBJ2-1; TRBD1 aligns across 7 bases. V was pared by 6 bases and J by 4 bases, with 9 bases of the junction left unmatched. Germline V gene data show CDR1 as MNHEY and CDR2 as SVGAGI. The CDR3 totals 15 residues. CDR3 DNA: TGTGCCAGCAGAAGTGGGACAGTCGGATACAATGAGCAGTTCTTC. Amino acids: CASRSGTVGYNEQFF.

This sequence joins TRBV9 and TRBJ2-1; 12 nucleotides line up with TRBD1. Per germline, CDR1 SGDLS and CDR2 YYNGEE. The CDR3 spans 16 residues. V lost 0 bases to trimming and J lost 7 bases; unmatched junction nucleotides: 5. In DNA, the CDR3 is TGTGCCAGCAGCGTAGAGGGACAGGGGGCGCGGAATGAGCAGTTCTTC. It codes for CASSVEGQGARNEQFF.

This chain joins TRBV27 and TRBJ2-3; 7 nucleotides agree with TRBD1. The CDR3 contains 14 residues. CDR1 MNHEY and CDR2 SMNVEV come from the germline V gene (reference sequence). The V gene end was trimmed by 4 bases and the J gene end by 4 bases; junction bases not matched to a gene: 5. The chain's CDR3 is CASSWNRGADTQYF. CDR3 nucleotides: TGTGCCAGCAGTTGGAACAGGGGTGCAGATACGCAGTATTTT.